Below, 4 T cell receptor beta chains from the same sample are listed, as sequenced in a study of response to subunit inactivated influenza vaccine. Each CDR3 protein gets one entry after TCRdb re-called the RT-PCR reads with MiXCR. The sample gives 250,000 to 350,000 distinct CDR3 sequences, 20% to 25% of which show up once; 9% to 12% is in the top ten. Material: PBMCs from blood, obtained about 19 months after vaccination. These receptors all stem from a man between 45 and 75 years old who received an inactivated influenza vaccine.

This clonotype has a count of ten or more. V usage is TRBV7-2 and J usage is TRBJ2-4; D remains ambiguous. V lost 8 bases and J lost 0, with 8 bases in between. From germline, CDR1 is SGHTA and CDR2 FQGNSA. CDR3 length: 13 amino acids. CDR3 bases: TGTGCCAGCTCCCCCCCAGCCAAAAACATTCAGTACTTC. It specifies CASSPPAKNIQYF.

V and J are TRBV6-1 and TRBJ1-4; no firm D call. The CDR3 loop spans 16 amino acids. CDR1 and CDR2 from the germline V gene are MNHNS and SASEGT. V lost 6 bases, J lost 3 bases, and 17 bases lay in between. In DNA, the CDR3 is TGTGCCAGCAGGAGGGTTGGGCATTCGGCTAATGAAAAACTGTTTTTT. It codes for CASRRVGHSANEKLFF.

This clonotype occurred a few times. The rearrangement uses TRBV5-1 and TRBJ2-1; tentative D call: TRBD2 (6 bases). This CDR3 is built from 13 residues. CDR1 SGHRS and CDR2 YFSETQ come from the germline V gene. Trimming took off 4 bases at V and 8 bases at J, with 13 bases between the two ends. CDR3: CASSPQLADEQFF. Here the CDR3 DNA reads TGCGCCAGCAGCCCCCAACTAGCCGATGAGCAGTTCTTC.

This rearrangement joins TRBV6-5 to TRBJ1-6, with D uncertain. V dropped 2 bases and J dropped 5 bases, with 10 bases sitting between them. The CDR3 spans 15 residues. Germline-derived CDR1 and CDR2 are MNHEY and SVGAGI. DNA for the CDR3: TGTGCCAGCAGTTACAGGAGACGCAATAATTCACCCCTCCACTTT. Amino acid sequence: CASSYRRRNNSPLHF.